These 24 T cell receptor beta chains were sequenced from one sample in a study of blood T cell repertoires in COVID-19. Profiling relied on immunoSEQ multiplex PCR, and the TCRdb table lists in-frame clones only, not all of them. The sample records 110,000 or so clones, around 85% being singletons. Material for sequencing was peripheral blood. These receptors were taken from a human donor in a cohort sampled during active COVID-19.

The CDR3 DNA reads as TGTGCCAGCAAACAGGGATTGGGACAGCCCCAGCATTTT. This encodes CASKQGLGQPQHF. The chain has TRBV6-5 and TRBJ1-5; a possible D gene is TRBD1 (6 bases). Germline V gives CDR1 MNHEY, CDR2 SVGAGI. The CDR3 length is 13 residues. Trimming cost V 7 bases and J 7 bases, with 14 bases left between them.

The chain recombines TRBV28 with TRBJ1-4; TRBD1 matches at 8 bases. The length of the CDR3 is 14 residues. Germline-derived CDR1 and CDR2 are MDHEN and SYDVKM. V shed 10 bases, J shed 4 bases, and the junction held 8 bases outside the gene matches. DNA for the CDR3: TGTGCCATCGGCGGACAGGGTCTTAATGAAAAACTGTTTTTT. This gives the protein CAIGGQGLNEKLFF. Together with reference TRBV28 and TRBJ1-4, the CDR3 gives the full variable domain: DVKVTQSSRYLVKRTGEKVFLECVQDMDHENMFWYRQDPGLGLRLIYFSYDVKMKEKGDIPEGYSVSREKKERFSLILESASTNQTSMYLCAIGGQGLNEKLFFGSGTQLSVL.

This clone appeared once. The rearrangement links TRBV11-2 to TRBJ1-2; no clear D. CDR1 and CDR2 from the germline V gene are SGHAT and FQNNGV. This CDR3 region has 16 residues. Trimming removed 1 base from V and 3 bases from J, with 15 bases in between. The CDR3 loop reads CASSLGAPGWDYGYTF. As DNA, the CDR3 is TGTGCCAGCAGCTTAGGGGCACCGGGGTGGGACTATGGCTACACCTTC.

This clone was observed a handful of times. The chain has TRBV18 and TRBJ1-2, with a tentative D call TRBD1 (5 bases). This CDR3 region has 14 residues. Germline CDR1 reads KGHSH; CDR2 reads LQKENI. Trimming took off 0 bases at V and 4 bases at J, with 9 bases between the two ends. The CDR3 sequence: CASSPPTEVYGYTF. CDR3 sequence (DNA): TGTGCCAGCTCACCACCGACAGAAGTCTATGGCTACACCTTC.

The chain is built from TRBV5-6 and TRBJ1-6; D is ambiguous. V was clipped by 4 bases and J by 3 bases, with 17 bases between them. CDR1 and CDR2 (germline): SGHDT, YYEEEE. The CDR3 consists of 17 residues. The CDR3 DNA reads TGTGCCAGCAGCACATTCGGGATAAATAGCTATAATTCACCCCTCCACTTT. It encodes CASSTFGINSYNSPLHF.

This chain joins TRBV5-6 and TRBJ1-2; no clear D. The CDR3 covers 12 residues. The V gene's germline CDR1 is SGHDT and CDR2 YYEEEE. Trimming took 4 bases from V and 5 from J, leaving 9 bases between them. The CDR3 spells CASSLVAYGYTF. DNA of the CDR3: TGTGCCAGCAGCCTTGTAGCGTATGGCTACACCTTC.

The chain uses TRBV11-2 and TRBJ1-2; a weak D match, TRBD1 (5 bases). This CDR3 spans 12 amino acids. Germline V gene sequence: CDR1 SGHAT, CDR2 FQNNGV. Trimming pared 0 bases from V and 8 bases from J, leaving 7 bases between. Here the CDR3 reads CASSLEGHGYTF. CDR3 coding DNA: TGTGCCAGCAGCTTAGAGGGGCACGGCTACACCTTC.

The chain has TRBV5-5 and TRBJ2-7; TRBD1 might be the D (6 bases). V was cut by 0 bases and J by 5 bases, with 18 bases left in between. The CDR3 contains 16 residues. The germline gives CDR1 SGHKS, CDR2 YYEKEE (reference sequence). In DNA form, the CDR3 reads TGTGCCAGCAGCTTGGTAAGGGGGACAATGGGAAACGAGCAGTACTTC. Its protein is CASSLVRGTMGNEQYF. The variable domain in full, with the rest retrieved from reference TRBV5-5 and TRBJ2-7, is DAGVTQSPTHLIKTRGQQVTLRCSPISGHKSVSWYQQVLGQGPQFIFQYYEKEERGRGNFPDRFSARQFPNYSSELNVNALLLGDSALYLCASSLVRGTMGNEQYFGPGTRLTVT.

V usage is TRBV6-2 or TRBV6-3 and J usage is TRBJ2-2, with TRBD1 identical over 8 bases. The germline V gene encodes CDR1 MNHEY and CDR2 SVGEGT. The CDR3 length is 16 residues. With 6 bases clipped from V and 4 bases from J, the junction kept 10 bases outside the gene matches. CDR3 sequence (DNA): TGTGCCAGCAGCCTAACCAGGGGGCTAGGCACCGGGGAGCTGTTTTTT. Translation gives CASSLTRGLGTGELFF.

This chain links TRBV5-1 with TRBJ1-6; 8 bases agree with TRBD1. CDR3 length: 16 residues. Germline values: CDR1 SGHRS, CDR2 YFSETQ. V dropped 2 bases and J dropped 10; count of bases not matched to a gene: 11. Here the CDR3 DNA reads TGCGCCAGCAGCTTAAGCCCACAGGGGGTGAGCTCACCCCTCCACTTT. Its translation is CASSLSPQGVSSPLHF.

This chain uses TRBV5-4 with TRBJ2-7; a possible D gene is TRBD2 (5 bases). V was shortened by 2 bases and J by 0 bases, with 12 bases between the two germline ends. Germline V CDR1 and CDR2: SGHNT, YYREEE (reference sequence). The CDR3 length is 15 residues. CDR3 residues: CASSFGGTSSYEQYF. The CDR3, as DNA: TGTGCCAGCAGCTTCGGAGGAACGAGCTCCTACGAGCAGTACTTC.

This clone came up once. The chain has TRBV10-3 and TRBJ1-2, with D possibly TRBD1 on 5 matching bases. The CDR3 loop spans 15 amino acids. Germline values: CDR1 ENHRY, CDR2 SYGVKD. Trimming cost V 0 bases and J 8 bases, with 16 bases left between them. DNA for the CDR3: TGTGCCATCAGTGAGTCGGGCAGGGTAAGGGGCGGCTACACCTTC. This translates into CAISESGRVRGGYTF.

This clone was found many times. V gene TRBV6-5 combines with J gene TRBJ1-5, with 8 bases matching TRBD1. Germline CDR1 reads MNHEY; CDR2 reads SVGAGI. The CDR3 extends over 15 amino acids. V shed 8 bases, J shed 2 bases, and the junction held 8 bases outside the gene matches. CDR3 residues: CASGRQGSGNQPQHF. The CDR3, as DNA: TGTGCCAGCGGTAGACAGGGGAGCGGCAATCAGCCCCAGCATTTT.

The chain couples TRBV7-3 to TRBJ1-2; 9 positions match TRBD1. Trimming took 5 bases from V and 4 from J; bases not matched to a gene: 5. This CDR3 contains 14 residues. CDR1 is SGHTA, CDR2 FQGTGA, per germline. In DNA, the CDR3 is TGTGCCAGCAGCCCCCGGGGACAGGGCTATGGCTACACCTTC. Translating it yields CASSPRGQGYGYTF.

The V and J genes are TRBV5-1 and TRBJ1-1; D gene unclear. This CDR3 has 15 residues. Germline CDR1 is SGHRS and CDR2 is YFSETQ. Trimming took 3 bases from V and 4 from J, leaving 16 bases between them. Here the CDR3 reads CASSSIMSGSTEAFF. Written as DNA, the CDR3 is TGCGCCAGCAGCTCGATAATGTCGGGGTCCACTGAAGCTTTCTTT.

Only one count was recorded for this clone. The chain has TRBV27 and TRBJ1-5, with 8 bases that match TRBD1. The V gene end was trimmed by 6 bases and the J gene end by 1 base; junction bases not matched to a gene: 17. The germline gives CDR1 MNHEY, CDR2 SMNVEV (reference sequence). The CDR3 runs 19 residues. The DNA for the CDR3 is TGTGCCAGCAGCCCTGACAGGGGAAGGGCAAAATTGAGCAATCAGCCCCAGCATTTT. It encodes CASSPDRGRAKLSNQPQHF.

The gene calls are TRBV6-5 and TRBJ2-3, with a tentative D call TRBD1 (5 bases). CDR1 and CDR2 from the germline V gene are MNHEY and SVGAGI. CDR3 length: 15 residues. V was pared by 8 bases and J by 2 bases, with 17 bases between. The CDR3 DNA sequence: TGTGCCAGCGTTTGGGGCGCTTTCCTCACAGATACGCAGTATTTT. It yields the protein CASVWGAFLTDTQYF.

This clone was seen just once. In DNA form, the CDR3 reads TGTGCCAGCATGGCCTCTGGAAACACCATATATTTT. Protein: CASMASGNTIYF. The chain couples TRBV3-1 (or the pseudogene TRBV3-2) to TRBJ1-3; no clear D gene. Germline loops: CDR1 LGHDT, CDR2 YNNKEL (reference sequence). This CDR3 comprises 12 residues. Trimming cost V 7 bases and J 0 bases, with 4 bases left between them.

This clone was counted once. The rearrangement uses TRBV9 and TRBJ1-2; TRBD1 matches at 7 bases. The CDR3 contains 13 residues. CDR1 is SGDLS, CDR2 YYNGEE, per germline. Trimming took 8 bases from V and 6 from J; bases not matched to a gene: 10. This CDR3 is CARQGLGRDGYTF. CDR3 nucleotides: TGTGCCAGACAGGGGTTGGGGCGGGATGGCTACACCTTC.

Here the CDR3 DNA reads TGTGCCAGCAGTGAAACAGTTCCGGGACAAGTCCTCTACGAGCAGTACTTC. It specifies CASSETVPGQVLYEQYF. The V and J genes are TRBV6-1 and TRBJ2-7; TRBD1 might be the D (6 bases). The V end lost 2 bases, the J end lost 3 bases, and 20 bases lay between the germline ends. The CDR3 is made up of 17 amino acids. Germline V gene data show CDR1 as MNHNS and CDR2 as SASEGT.

The chain employs TRBV11-3 and TRBJ2-2, with TRBD2 matching 10 bases. Looked up from germline, CDR1 is SGHNT and CDR2 is YENEEA. After removal of 3 bases from V and 4 bases from J, the junction contained 2 bases not matched to a gene. This CDR3 contains 15 residues. The CDR3, as DNA: TGTGCCAGCAGCTTTGGGACTAGCGTCACCGGGGAGCTGTTTTTT. Its translation is CASSFGTSVTGELFF.

The rearrangement joins TRBV7-2 to TRBJ1-2; TRBD1 agrees at 8 bases. In germline, CDR1 is SGHTA, CDR2 FQGNSA. The V and J ends lost 4 bases and 7 bases, in that order; junction bases with no gene match: 11. The CDR3 runs to 15 residues. CDR3 in DNA: TGTGCCAGCAGCTACAGTGGGACAGGCTCTGTTGGCTACACCTTC. Protein sequence: CASSYSGTGSVGYTF.

This sequence joins TRBV4-3 and TRBJ1-1; D possibly corresponds to TRBD1 (5 bases). V was pared by 0 bases and J by 4 bases, with 9 bases between. The CDR3 extends over 14 amino acids. Germline CDR1 and CDR2: LGHNA and YSLEER. The CDR3 region is CASSQEGATTEAFF. Written as DNA, the CDR3 is TGCGCCAGCAGCCAAGAAGGGGCAACCACTGAAGCTTTCTTT.

This sequence joins TRBV16 and TRBJ2-6; D is possibly TRBD1 (5 bases). CDR3 length: 16 residues. V lost 3 bases, J lost 0 bases, and 9 bases lay in between. Germline V gives CDR1 KGHSY, CDR2 FQNENV. CDR3 nucleotides: TGTGCCAGCAGCCAGGAAACAGGCTCTGGGGCCAACGTCCTGACTTTC. Translated: CASSQETGSGANVLTF.